This passage covers 4 T cell receptor beta chains from one sample sequenced in a study of identical twins (dated by TCRdb to the mid-2010s). Libraries were built with 5' RACE. Sequenced on an Illumina HiSeq 2000. TCRdb's own reprocessing of the public reads used fastp at Q25 and MiXCR and kept productive beta chains. Every distinct CDR3 protein forms one entry, paired with its most common genes and DNA. Within this sample are about 690,000 distinct CDR3 sequences, with over 5% of them counted one time only. In total, the top ten clones hold roughly 2% of the sample. The sequenced sample consisted of naive T cells sorted from blood. The meaning of the sample's cell subset or site label: cells isolated with a human naive T-cell isolation kit. All receptors derive from a man aged 18 to 35 in good health.

This clonotype was detected only a few times. The rearrangement joins TRBV5-5 to TRBJ2-7, with 9 positions matching TRBD2. Germline CDR1 reads SGHKS; CDR2 reads YYEKEE (reference sequence). This CDR3 has 17 amino acids. V trimming: 0 bases; J trimming: 0 bases; junction bases outside the gene matches: 7. CDR3 sequence: CASSLGPSGTSSYEQYV. As DNA, the CDR3 is TGTGCCAGCAGCTTGGGCCCTAGCGGGACGAGCTCCTACGAGCAGTACGTC.

This clonotype occurred many times. The chain uses TRBV7-3 and TRBJ2-1; D is ambiguous. V was pared by 0 bases and J by 1 base, with 7 bases between. The CDR3 is made up of 15 amino acids. Germline CDR1 and CDR2: SGHTA and FQGTGA. The CDR3 sequence is CASSLTRMSYNEQFF. CDR3 DNA sequence: TGTGCCAGCAGCTTAACCAGGATGTCCTACAATGAGCAGTTCTTC.

At least ten counts were recorded for this clonotype. The chain is built from TRBV6-5 and TRBJ2-7, with D unresolved. This CDR3 has 13 amino acids. The V end was cut by 2 bases, the J end by 3 bases, with 8 bases between. Germline CDR1 and CDR2: MNHEY and SVGAGI. The CDR3 DNA is TGTGCCAGCAGTTACAATCGGTTCTACGAGCAGTACTTC. Its translation: CASSYNRFYEQYF.

This clonotype was seen ten or more times. The genes are TRBV5-1 and TRBJ2-5, with D possibly being TRBD1 or TRBD2 (5 bases each). Per the germline V gene, CDR1 is SGHRS and CDR2 is YFSETQ. Trimming shortened V by 9 bases and J by 2 bases, and 17 bases separated the two germline ends. This CDR3 comprises 14 residues. The CDR3 protein is CATTPGPTQETQYF. CDR3 DNA sequence: TGCGCCACCACTCCGGGACCTACTCAAGAGACCCAGTACTTC.